The 18 T cell receptor beta chains presented below share a single source sample, sequenced in a study of a mutant IDH1 vaccine in newly diagnosed glioma. As for time point: week 5, during vaccination. With topical imiquimod, each dose of the vaccine consisted of 300 ug of mutant IDH1 20-mer peptide. These receptors are not linked to any known antigen. Profiled with immunoSEQ multiplex PCR; TCRdb holds only in-frame clones, not every one. This table has about 60,000 clones, around 80% appearing once. Sequencing used PBMCs, obtained from a glioma patient whose treatment included an IDH1 peptide vaccine. These receptors all come from a woman aged 50 to 60 with glioma.

This chain links TRBV29-1 with TRBJ2-7, with D perhaps TRBD2 (5 bases). Germline V CDR1 and CDR2: SQVTM, ANQGSEA. The CDR3 is made up of 13 amino acids. Trimming removed 6 bases from V and 3 bases from J, with 15 bases in between. The CDR3 loop reads CSVTFEGSYEQYF. CDR3 nucleotide sequence: TGCAGCGTAACCTTTGAGGGAAGCTACGAGCAGTACTTC.

This rearrangement joins TRBV5-1 to TRBJ2-5; D is unresolved. The CDR3 runs 15 residues. Germline loops: CDR1 SGHRS, CDR2 YFSETQ. The ends were cut back, 1 base at V and 1 base at J, with 11 bases in the middle. The CDR3 reads CASSLQSTAQETQYF. CDR3 sequence (DNA): TGCGCCAGCAGCTTGCAGTCAACAGCCCAAGAGACCCAGTACTTC.

V gene TRBV19 combines with J gene TRBJ1-1, with no clear D. Germline CDR1 and CDR2: LNHDA and SQIVND (reference sequence). Trimming pared 10 bases from V and 1 base from J, leaving 10 bases between. The CDR3 length is 12 residues. The chain's CDR3 is CATWVGNTEAFF. Written as DNA, the CDR3 is TGTGCCACCTGGGTGGGGAACACTGAAGCTTTCTTT.

This sequence joins TRBV6-5 and TRBJ1-1, with 7 bases lining up with TRBD1. From germline, CDR1 is MNHEY and CDR2 SVGAGI. V lost 11 bases to trimming and J lost 2 bases; unmatched junction nucleotides: 5. CDR3 size: 12 residues. CDR3 in amino acids: CACGDRNTEAFF. The CDR3 nucleotides read TGTGCCTGTGGGGACAGAAACACTGAAGCTTTCTTT.

The chain has TRBV7-9 and TRBJ1-1; D call uncertain. From germline, CDR1 is SEHNR and CDR2 FQNEAQ (reference sequence). The CDR3 runs to 13 residues. V was trimmed by 0 bases and J by 1 base, leaving 3 bases between them. The CDR3 loop reads CASSLAPNTEAFF. In nucleotides, the CDR3 is TGTGCCAGCAGCTTAGCCCCGAACACTGAAGCTTTCTTT.

The genes are TRBV18 and TRBJ2-6; D is ambiguous. Germline V gene data show CDR1 as KGHSH and CDR2 as LQKENI. This CDR3 is built from 12 residues. Trimming pared 5 bases from V and 2 bases from J, leaving 1 base between. CDR3 coding DNA: TGTGCCAGCTCAGCTGGGGCCAACGTCCTGACTTTC. Amino acids: CASSAGANVLTF. The full variable domain, completed using reference TRBV18 and TRBJ2-6, is NAGVMQNPRHLVRRRGQEARLRCSPMKGHSHVYWYRQLPEEGLKFMVYLQKENIIDESGMPKERFSAEFPKEGPSILRIQQVVRGDSAAYFCASSAGANVLTFGAGSRLTVL.

The chain is built from TRBV4-1 and TRBJ1-2; D uncertain. Trimming stripped 3 bases from V and 4 bases from J, with 21 bases between. The CDR3 is made up of 17 amino acids. The V gene's germline CDR1 is MGHRA and CDR2 YSYEKL. CDR3 region: CASSQARSGSSFYGYTF. CDR3 coding DNA: TGCGCCAGCAGCCAGGCCCGAAGCGGCAGCTCCTTCTATGGCTACACCTTC.

This chain uses TRBV15 with TRBJ1-2; TRBD1 might be the D (6 bases). This CDR3 is 13 amino acids long. The V gene's germline CDR1 is LNHNV and CDR2 YYDKDF (reference sequence). V lost 5 bases, J lost 6 bases, and 13 bases lay in between. CDR3 DNA: TGTGCCACCAGCCCGGGACAAACTAATGGCTACACCTTC. Residues: CATSPGQTNGYTF.

The gene calls are TRBV29-1 and TRBJ2-1, with no clear D. The CDR3 is made up of 11 amino acids. Germline CDR1 and CDR2: SQVTM and ANQGSEA. V was clipped by 2 bases and J by 8 bases, with 7 bases between them. CDR3 loop: CSVEKGHEQFF. In nucleotides, the CDR3 is TGCAGCGTTGAAAAAGGGCATGAGCAGTTCTTC.

The V and J genes are TRBV15 and TRBJ2-5, with TRBD1 matching 9 bases. Germline CDR1 and CDR2: LNHNV and YYDKDF (reference sequence). V lost 0 bases and J lost 5; bases outside the gene matches: 7. The CDR3 is 16 amino acids. CDR3 DNA sequence: TGTGCCACCAGCAGAGATCGGGGGACAGGGTGGGAGACCCAGTACTTC. Translation: CATSRDRGTGWETQYF.

The chain employs TRBV2 and TRBJ2-7, with D unresolved. The CDR3 length is 12 residues. Germline V CDR1 and CDR2: SNHLY, FYNNEI. Trimming shortened V by 5 bases and J by 4 bases, and 9 bases separated the two germline ends. DNA of the CDR3: TGTGCCAGCAGTTCCTACGATTACGAGCAGTACTTC. Protein: CASSSYDYEQYF.

The V call is TRBV5-6, the J call TRBJ1-2, with 8 nucleotides matching TRBD1. The germline V gene has CDR1 SGHDT and CDR2 YYEEEE. The CDR3 is made up of 13 amino acids. The junction had 7 bases not matched to a gene; V was cut back by 9 bases and J by 3 bases. The CDR3 reads CATSQGDHYGYTF. The CDR3 nucleotides are TGTGCCACCTCACAGGGGGATCACTATGGCTACACCTTC.

This clone was counted a single time. V is TRBV19 and J is TRBJ2-5; D is unresolved. Germline V CDR1 and CDR2: LNHDA, SQIVND (reference sequence). Trimming removed 6 bases from V and 3 bases from J, with 11 bases in between. The CDR3 covers 13 residues. DNA for the CDR3: TGTGCCAGTAGACGTCAGAGTAAAGAGACCCAGTACTTC. It specifies CASRRQSKETQYF. Looking up the rest from reference TRBV19 and TRBJ2-5 gives the full variable domain: DGGITQSPKYLFRKEGQNVTLSCEQNLNHDAMYWYRQDPGQGLRLIYYSQIVNDFQKGDIAEGYSVSREKKESFPLTVTSAQKNPTAFYLCASRRQSKETQYFGPGTRLLVL.

J is TRBJ2-7 and V is TRBV4-3; 7 bases are a match to TRBD1. The CDR3 loop spans 15 amino acids. J gave up 3 bases and V 3 bases, and 8 bases lay outside the gene matches. CDR1 LGHNA and CDR2 YSLEER come from the germline V gene. CDR3 region: CASSQANRDSYEQYF. The CDR3 DNA reads as TGCGCCAGCAGCCAGGCGAACCGGGACAGCTACGAGCAGTACTTC.

V gene TRBV7-8 combines with J gene TRBJ1-1; D unresolved. The germline V gene has CDR1 SGHVS and CDR2 FQNEAQ. The V gene lost 2 bases and the J gene lost 4 bases, with 14 bases spanning the gap. This CDR3 contains 15 residues. CDR3 protein: CASSLLKGESTEAFF. CDR3 DNA sequence: TGTGCCAGCAGCTTACTAAAGGGTGAGAGCACTGAAGCTTTCTTT. Full variable domain (rest looked up from reference TRBV7-8 and TRBJ1-1): GAGVSQSPRYKVAKRGQDVALRCDPISGHVSLFWYQQALGQGPEFLTYFQNEAQLDKSGLPSDRFFAERPEGSVSTLKIQRTQQEDSAVYLCASSLLKGESTEAFFGQGTRLTVV.

A few counts support this clone. The chain carries TRBV6-4 and TRBJ2-2; 10 bases agree with TRBD1. V shed 4 bases, J shed 6 bases, and the junction held 5 bases outside the gene matches. Germline V gene sequence: CDR1 MRHNA, CDR2 SNTAGT. The CDR3 has 15 amino acids. The CDR3 bases are TGTGCCAGCAGTGGGGGACAGGGGAGTGCCGGGGAGCTGTTTTTT. This encodes CASSGGQGSAGELFF.

This chain links TRBV5-1 with TRBJ2-1; D uncertain. The CDR3 is 14 amino acids. From germline, CDR1 is SGHRS and CDR2 YFSETQ. Trimming shortened V by 5 bases and J by 9 bases, and 18 bases separated the two germline ends. Written as DNA, the CDR3 is TGCGCCAGCAGAGACTCCGCCTCATGGGTTGAGCAGTTCTTC. It encodes CASRDSASWVEQFF.

CDR3 DNA sequence: TGTGCCAGCAGCCCTGCCATACCAGCCAAAAACATTCAGTACTTC. Protein: CASSPAIPAKNIQYF. The chain couples TRBV7-9 to TRBJ2-4; D is ambiguous. CDR3 length: 15 residues. With 5 bases removed from V and 0 bases from J, the gap between germline ends came to 11 bases. CDR1 is SEHNR and CDR2 is FQNEAQ in the germline V gene (reference sequence).